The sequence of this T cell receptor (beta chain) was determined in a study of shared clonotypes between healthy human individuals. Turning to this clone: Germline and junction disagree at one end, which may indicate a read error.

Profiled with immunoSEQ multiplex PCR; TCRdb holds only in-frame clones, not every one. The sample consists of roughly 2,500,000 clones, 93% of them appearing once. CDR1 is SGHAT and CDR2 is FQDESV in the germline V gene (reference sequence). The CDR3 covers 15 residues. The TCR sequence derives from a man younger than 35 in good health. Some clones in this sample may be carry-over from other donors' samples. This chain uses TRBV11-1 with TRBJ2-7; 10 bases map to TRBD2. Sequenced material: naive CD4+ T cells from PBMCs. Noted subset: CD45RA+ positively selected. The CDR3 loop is CASRLGRTSGYEQYF. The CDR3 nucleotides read TGTGCCAGCAGATTAGGAAGGACTAGCGGCTACGAGCAGTACTTC.